The clone carrying this T cell receptor beta chain appeared once. The authors' processing: From reference gene primer amplification, estimates of nucleated cell counts were derived. TCRdb's copy holds only in-frame clones and misses some; the assay was immunoSEQ multiplex PCR. Clone size and V and J calls were adopted from that table, with D and trimming inferred from the DNA. This repertoire shows roughly 90,000 clones, about 88% found once; its top ten account for about 5.2%. The data belong to a study of blood T cell repertoires in COVID-19. The wider study: Collection of acute and convalescent COVID-19 samples took place in the United States, Italy and Spain. PBMCs, B-cell-depleted T cells, or T cells were the source of the cDNA or gDNA that made up the material.

Trimming removed 4 bases at V and 4 bases at J, with 5 bases between. The CDR3 length is 12 residues. Germline lookup yields CDR1 MNHEY and CDR2 SVGEGT. The source of this sequence is a woman at least 80 years old with active COVID-19. The rearrangement joins TRBV6-2 or TRBV6-3 to TRBJ2-1; D gene unclear. Source material: peripheral blood. Here the CDR3 reads CASSFTYNEQFF. CDR3 sequence (DNA): TGTGCCAGCAGTTTCACATACAATGAGCAGTTCTTC.